This T cell receptor beta chain was captured in a study of T cells in Graves' hyperthyroidism and ophthalmopathy. Across the study: Specimen type is peripheral blood, collected at initial diagnosis prior to any treatment. Findings of the study overall: Most thyroid clonotypes with frequency above 0.001 were detected in blood. Stable hyperthyroidism was separated from ophthalmopathy by a model based on 13 V-J features.

From RNA transcripts, TCR beta CDR3 regions were amplified. During a first-round RT-PCR of the TCR CDR3, the HTBI primer set was used. Each CDR3 protein is one row after TCRdb ran MiXCR on the multiplex PCR reads. The data show hundreds of thousands of distinct CDR3 sequences, with 15% to 17% seen just once and about 27% held by the top ten. This clonotype was observed many times. What it binds is not known. This CDR3 region has 13 residues. Trimming took off 3 bases at V and 9 bases at J, with 12 bases between the two ends. Germline V gene sequence: CDR1 SGHDN, CDR2 FVKESK. Blood sampling occurred at first hyperthyroidism diagnosis, ahead of any ophthalmopathy symptoms.

Sequencing was carried out using blood. The chain uses TRBV14 and TRBJ2-1; D is unclear. The clonotype originates from a woman between 18 and 29 years old with Graves' hyperthyroidism that later progressed to Graves' ophthalmopathy. CDR3 amino acids: CASSQVSSSEQFF. DNA of the CDR3: TGTGCCAGCAGCCAGGTCTCGTCGTCTGAGCAGTTCTTC. The variable domain in full, with the rest retrieved from reference TRBV14 and TRBJ2-1, is EAGVTQFPSHSVIEKGQTVTLRCDPISGHDNLYWYRRVMGKEIKFLLHFVKESKQDESGMPNNRFLAERTGGTYSTLKVQPAELEDSGVYFCASSQVSSSEQFFGPGTRLTVL.